This is a list of T cell receptor beta chains from one sample in a study of cytomegalovirus exposure and HLA in healthy donors. Sequencing used immunoSEQ multiplex PCR; TCRdb keeps in-frame clones, though not all of them. The table has around 91,000 clones, more than 70% seen once. The sequenced sample consisted of PBMCs. These receptors were obtained from a male donor in good health and CMV-seropositive. Each CDR3 is given with its conserved first and last residue. A D gene is named only where the DNA matches it firmly. Some rows mark clone size as missing; the rest say once, few, many or name a class of expanded clone.

CDR3 length: 13; clone size: .; J gene: TRBJ1-1; V gene: TRBV19; D gene: TRBD1; CDR3 DNA: TGTGCCAGTAACCCAGGGGGAAGCACTGAAGCTTTCTTT; CDR3 protein: CASNPGGSTEAFF
CDR3 length: 15; clone size: .; J gene: TRBJ2-1; V gene: TRBV5-4; D gene: .; CDR3 DNA: TGTGCCAGCAGCTTGGTCGGGGGGCGGCGGGATGAGCAGTTCTTC; CDR3 protein: CASSLVGGRRDEQFF
CDR3 length: 14; clone size: .; J gene: TRBJ1-2; V gene: TRBV6-4; D gene: TRBD1; CDR3 DNA: TGTGCCAGCAGACCGGGACAGGGGGCCTATGGCTACACCTTC; CDR3 protein: CASRPGQGAYGYTF
CDR3 length: 15; clone size: .; J gene: TRBJ1-2; V gene: TRBV27; D gene: TRBD1; CDR3 DNA: TGTGCCAGCACCCACCGACAGGGGTCAGGGAATGGCTACACCTTC; CDR3 protein: CASTHRQGSGNGYTF
CDR3 length: 14; clone size: .; J gene: TRBJ1-1; V gene: TRBV6-5; D gene: .; CDR3 DNA: TGTGCCAGCAGTTACTACGGACGGACTATGTTGGCTTTCTTT; CDR3 protein: CASSYYGRTMLAFF
CDR3 length: 14; clone size: .; J gene: TRBJ1-1; V gene: TRBV29-1; D gene: .; CDR3 DNA: TGCAGCGTTGAAGGGCGGCTCATGAACACTGAAGCTTTCTTT; CDR3 protein: CSVEGRLMNTEAFF
CDR3 length: 15; clone size: .; J gene: TRBJ2-5; V gene: TRBV9; D gene: .; CDR3 DNA: TGTGCCAGCAGCCCCCGGGGAGGGGGTTTAGAGACCCAGTACTTC; CDR3 protein: CASSPRGGGLETQYF
CDR3 length: 16; clone size: .; J gene: TRBJ2-2; V gene: TRBV6-5; D gene: .; CDR3 DNA: TGTGCCAGCAGTTACTCCCACGGGAGCGGGACCGGGGAGCTGTTTTTT; CDR3 protein: CASSYSHGSGTGELFF
CDR3 length: 14; clone size: once; J gene: TRBJ2-1; V gene: TRBV28; D gene: TRBD2; CDR3 DNA: TGTGCCAGCAGTCGACTAGCGTCCTACAATGAGCAGTTCTTC; CDR3 protein: CASSRLASYNEQFF
CDR3 length: 15; clone size: .; J gene: TRBJ1-1; V gene: TRBV11-1; D gene: .; CDR3 DNA: TGTGCCAGCAGCTTAGTTGACGGGGGAACACTTAATGCTTTCTTT; CDR3 protein: CASSLVDGGTLNAFF